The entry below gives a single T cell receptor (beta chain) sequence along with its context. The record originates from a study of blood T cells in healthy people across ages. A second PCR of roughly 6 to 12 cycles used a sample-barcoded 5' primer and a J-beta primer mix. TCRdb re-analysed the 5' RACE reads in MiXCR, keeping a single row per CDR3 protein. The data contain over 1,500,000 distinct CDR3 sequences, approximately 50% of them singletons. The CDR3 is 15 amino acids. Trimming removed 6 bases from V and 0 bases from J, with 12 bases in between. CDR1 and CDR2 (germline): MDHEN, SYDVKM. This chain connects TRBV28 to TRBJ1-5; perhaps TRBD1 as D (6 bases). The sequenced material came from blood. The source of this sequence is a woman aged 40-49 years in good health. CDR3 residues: CASRNQGNSNQPQHF. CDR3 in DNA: TGTGCCAGCAGAAATCAGGGGAATAGCAATCAGCCCCAGCATTTT.